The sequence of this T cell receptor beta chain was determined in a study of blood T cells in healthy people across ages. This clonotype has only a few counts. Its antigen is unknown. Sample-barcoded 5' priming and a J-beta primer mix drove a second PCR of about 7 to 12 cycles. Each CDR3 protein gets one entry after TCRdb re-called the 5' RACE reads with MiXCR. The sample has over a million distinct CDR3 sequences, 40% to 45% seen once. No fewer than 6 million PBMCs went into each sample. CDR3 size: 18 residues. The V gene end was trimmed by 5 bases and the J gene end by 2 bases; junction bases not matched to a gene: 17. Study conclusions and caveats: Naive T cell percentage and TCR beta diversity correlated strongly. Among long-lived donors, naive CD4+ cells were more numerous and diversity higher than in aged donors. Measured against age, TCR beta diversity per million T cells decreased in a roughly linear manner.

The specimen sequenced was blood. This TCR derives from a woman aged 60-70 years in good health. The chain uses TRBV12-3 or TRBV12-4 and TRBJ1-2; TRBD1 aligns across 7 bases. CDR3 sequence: CASSPRGRGLDPNYGYTF. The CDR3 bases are TGTGCCAGCAGTCCCCGGGGAAGGGGGCTCGATCCGAACTATGGCTACACCTTC.